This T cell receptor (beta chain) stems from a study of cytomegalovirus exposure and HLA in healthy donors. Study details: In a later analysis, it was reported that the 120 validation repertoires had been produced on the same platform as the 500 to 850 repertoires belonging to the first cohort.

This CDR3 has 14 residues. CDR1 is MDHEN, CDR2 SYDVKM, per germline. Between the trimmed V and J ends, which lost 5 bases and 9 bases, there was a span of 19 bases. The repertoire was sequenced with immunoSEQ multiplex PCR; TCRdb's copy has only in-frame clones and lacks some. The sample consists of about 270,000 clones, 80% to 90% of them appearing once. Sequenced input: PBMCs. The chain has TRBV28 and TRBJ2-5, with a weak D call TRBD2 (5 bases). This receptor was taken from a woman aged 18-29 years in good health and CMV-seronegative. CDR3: CASSAIQRARAQYF. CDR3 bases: TGTGCCAGCAGTGCTATCCAGAGGGCTCGTGCCCAGTACTTC.